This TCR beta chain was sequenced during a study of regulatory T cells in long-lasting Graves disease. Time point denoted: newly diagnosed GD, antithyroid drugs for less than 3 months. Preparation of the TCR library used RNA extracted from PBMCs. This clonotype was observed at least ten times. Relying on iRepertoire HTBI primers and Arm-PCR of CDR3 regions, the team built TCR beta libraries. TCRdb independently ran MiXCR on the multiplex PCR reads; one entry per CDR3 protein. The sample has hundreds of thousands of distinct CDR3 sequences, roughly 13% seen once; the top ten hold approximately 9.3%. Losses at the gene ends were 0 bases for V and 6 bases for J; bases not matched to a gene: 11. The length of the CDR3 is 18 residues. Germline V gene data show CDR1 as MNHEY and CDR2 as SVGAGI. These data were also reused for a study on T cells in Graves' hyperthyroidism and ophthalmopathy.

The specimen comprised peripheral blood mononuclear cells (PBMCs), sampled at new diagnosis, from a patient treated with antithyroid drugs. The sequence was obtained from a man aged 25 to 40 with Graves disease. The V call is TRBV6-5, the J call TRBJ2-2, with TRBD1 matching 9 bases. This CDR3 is CASSYSILGTGKAGELFF. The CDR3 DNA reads TGTGCCAGCAGTTACTCGATCCTGGGGACAGGGAAGGCCGGGGAGCTGTTTTTT.